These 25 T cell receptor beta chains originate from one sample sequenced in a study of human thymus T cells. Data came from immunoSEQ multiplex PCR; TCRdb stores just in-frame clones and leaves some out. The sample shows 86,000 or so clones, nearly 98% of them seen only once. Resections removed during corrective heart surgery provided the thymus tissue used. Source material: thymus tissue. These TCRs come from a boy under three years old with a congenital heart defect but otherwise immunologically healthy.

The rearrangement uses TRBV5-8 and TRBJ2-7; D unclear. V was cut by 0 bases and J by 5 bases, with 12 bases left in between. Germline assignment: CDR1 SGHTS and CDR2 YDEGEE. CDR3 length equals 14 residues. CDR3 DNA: TGTGCCAGCAGCTTGGTTCTCATTTGTCACGAGCAGTACTTC. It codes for CASSLVLICHEQYF.

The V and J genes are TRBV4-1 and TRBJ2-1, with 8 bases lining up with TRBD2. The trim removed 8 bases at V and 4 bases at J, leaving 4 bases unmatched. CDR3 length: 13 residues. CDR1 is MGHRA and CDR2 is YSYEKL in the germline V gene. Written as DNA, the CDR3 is TGCGCCAGCGTCGGGGGGGTATACAATGAGCAGTTCTTC. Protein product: CASVGGVYNEQFF.

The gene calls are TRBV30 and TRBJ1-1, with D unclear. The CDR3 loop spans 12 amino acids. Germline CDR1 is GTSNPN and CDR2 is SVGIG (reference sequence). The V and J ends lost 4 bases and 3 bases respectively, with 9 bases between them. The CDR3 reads CAWTHSDTEAFF. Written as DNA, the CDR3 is TGTGCCTGGACCCACTCCGACACTGAAGCTTTCTTT.

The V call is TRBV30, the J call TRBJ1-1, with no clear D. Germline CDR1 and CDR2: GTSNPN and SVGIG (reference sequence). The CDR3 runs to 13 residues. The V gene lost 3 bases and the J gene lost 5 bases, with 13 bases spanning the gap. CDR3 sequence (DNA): TGTGCCTGGAGGCCCATTTTCCGGACTGAAGCTTTCTTT. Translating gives CAWRPIFRTEAFF.

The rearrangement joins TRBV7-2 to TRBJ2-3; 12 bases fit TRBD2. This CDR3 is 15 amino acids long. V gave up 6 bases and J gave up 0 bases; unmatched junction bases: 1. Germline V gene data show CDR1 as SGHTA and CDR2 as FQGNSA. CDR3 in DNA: TGTGCCAGCAGGGGGACTAGCGGGAGCACAGATACGCAGTATTTT. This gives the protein CASRGTSGSTDTQYF.

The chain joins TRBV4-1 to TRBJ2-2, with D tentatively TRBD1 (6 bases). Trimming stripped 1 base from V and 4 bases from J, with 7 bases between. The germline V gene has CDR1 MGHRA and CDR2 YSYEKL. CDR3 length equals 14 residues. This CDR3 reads CASSQGRGTGELFF. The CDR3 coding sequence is TGCGCCAGCAGCCAAGGCAGGGGCACCGGGGAGCTGTTTTTT.

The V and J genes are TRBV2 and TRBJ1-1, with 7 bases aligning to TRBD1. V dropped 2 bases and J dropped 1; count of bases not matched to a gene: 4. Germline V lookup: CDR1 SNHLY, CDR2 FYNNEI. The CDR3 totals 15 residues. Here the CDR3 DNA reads TGTGCCAGCAGTGAACAGGGGGGGCGGAACACTGAAGCTTTCTTT. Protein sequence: CASSEQGGRNTEAFF.

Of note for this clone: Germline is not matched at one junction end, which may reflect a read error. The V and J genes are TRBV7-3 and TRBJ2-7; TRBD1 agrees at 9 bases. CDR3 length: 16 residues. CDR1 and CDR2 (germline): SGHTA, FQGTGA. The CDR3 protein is CASSLNVRTGDYEQHF. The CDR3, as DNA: TGTGCCAGCAGCTTAAATGTTAGGACAGGGGACTACGAGCAGCACTTC.

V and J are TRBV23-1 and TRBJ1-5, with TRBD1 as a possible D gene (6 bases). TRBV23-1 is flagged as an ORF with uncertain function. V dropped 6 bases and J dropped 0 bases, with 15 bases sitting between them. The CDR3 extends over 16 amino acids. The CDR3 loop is CASSQDRNTSNQPQHF. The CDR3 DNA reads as TGCGCCAGCAGCCAGGACAGAAATACTAGCAATCAGCCCCAGCATTTT.

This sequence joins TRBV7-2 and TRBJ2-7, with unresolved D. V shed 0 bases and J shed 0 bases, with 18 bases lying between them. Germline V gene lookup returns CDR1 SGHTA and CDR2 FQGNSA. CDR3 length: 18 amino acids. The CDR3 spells CASSLASSSLPSSYEQYF. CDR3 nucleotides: TGTGCCAGCAGCTTAGCCTCATCCTCGCTTCCCTCCTCCTACGAGCAGTACTTC.

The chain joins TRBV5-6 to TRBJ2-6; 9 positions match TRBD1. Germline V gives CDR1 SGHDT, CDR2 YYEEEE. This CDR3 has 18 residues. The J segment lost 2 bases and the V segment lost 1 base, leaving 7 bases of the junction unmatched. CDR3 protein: CASSLLGQGKPGANVLTF. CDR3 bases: TGTGCCAGCAGCTTGCTAGGACAGGGGAAGCCTGGGGCCAACGTCCTGACTTTC.

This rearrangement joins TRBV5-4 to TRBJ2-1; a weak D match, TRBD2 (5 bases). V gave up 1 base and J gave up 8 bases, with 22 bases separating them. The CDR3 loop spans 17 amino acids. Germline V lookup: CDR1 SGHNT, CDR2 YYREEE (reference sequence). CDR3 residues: CASSLRQEELGYDEQFF. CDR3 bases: TGTGCCAGCAGCTTGAGGCAGGAGGAACTTGGGTATGATGAGCAGTTCTTC.

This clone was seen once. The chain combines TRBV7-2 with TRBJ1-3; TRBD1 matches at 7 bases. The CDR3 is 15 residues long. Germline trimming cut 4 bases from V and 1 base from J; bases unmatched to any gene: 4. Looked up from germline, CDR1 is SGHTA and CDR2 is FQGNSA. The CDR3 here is CASSSDRESGNTIYF. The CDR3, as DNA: TGTGCCAGCAGCTCTGACAGGGAGTCTGGAAACACCATATATTTT.

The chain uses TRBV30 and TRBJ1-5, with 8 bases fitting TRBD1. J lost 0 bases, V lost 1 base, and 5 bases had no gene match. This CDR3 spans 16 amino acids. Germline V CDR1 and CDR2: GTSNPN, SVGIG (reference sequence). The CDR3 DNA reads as TGTGCCTGGAGTGCCGAACAGGGGGATAGCAATCAGCCCCAGCATTTT. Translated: CAWSAEQGDSNQPQHF.

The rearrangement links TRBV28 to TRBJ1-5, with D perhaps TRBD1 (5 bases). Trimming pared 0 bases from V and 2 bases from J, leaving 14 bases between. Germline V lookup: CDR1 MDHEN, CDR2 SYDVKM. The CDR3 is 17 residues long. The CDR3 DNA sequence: TGTGCCAGCAGTTTATGGGTTGGCGCACAGGGCAATCAGCCCCAGCATTTT. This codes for CASSLWVGAQGNQPQHF.

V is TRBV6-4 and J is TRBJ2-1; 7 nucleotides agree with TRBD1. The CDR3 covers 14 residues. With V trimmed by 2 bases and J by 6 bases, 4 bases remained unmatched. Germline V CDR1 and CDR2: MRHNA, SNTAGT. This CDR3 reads CASSDAAGGNEQFF. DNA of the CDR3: TGTGCCAGCAGTGACGCTGCAGGGGGCAATGAGCAGTTCTTC.

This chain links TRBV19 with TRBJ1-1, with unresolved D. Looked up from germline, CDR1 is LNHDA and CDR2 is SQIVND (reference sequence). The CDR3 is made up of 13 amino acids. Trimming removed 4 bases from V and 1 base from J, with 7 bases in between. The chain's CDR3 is CASSSSRNTEAFF. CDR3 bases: TGTGCCAGTAGTAGCAGTCGGAACACTGAAGCTTTCTTT.

For the CDR3, the DNA is TGTGCCAGCAGTTTACTGGCGGGGGGCCTCCAAGAGACCCAGTACTTC. This gives the protein CASSLLAGGLQETQYF. The chain combines TRBV27 with TRBJ2-5; 8 bases line up with TRBD2. The germline V gene encodes CDR1 MNHEY and CDR2 SMNVEV (reference sequence). This CDR3 is built from 16 residues. The trim removed 2 bases at V and 1 base at J, leaving 6 bases unmatched.

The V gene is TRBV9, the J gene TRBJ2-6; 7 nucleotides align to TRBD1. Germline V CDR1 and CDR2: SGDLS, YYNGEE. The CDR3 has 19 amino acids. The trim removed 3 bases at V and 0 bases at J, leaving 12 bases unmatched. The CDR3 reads CASSEGARELYSGANVLTF. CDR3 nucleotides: TGTGCCAGCAGCGAGGGGGCCCGGGAACTCTACTCTGGGGCCAACGTCCTGACTTTC.

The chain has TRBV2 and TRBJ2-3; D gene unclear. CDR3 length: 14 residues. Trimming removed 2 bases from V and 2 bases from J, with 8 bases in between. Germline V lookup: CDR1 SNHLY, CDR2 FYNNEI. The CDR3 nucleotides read TGTGCCAGCAGTGAACCCCTGCTCACAGATACGCAGTATTTT. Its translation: CASSEPLLTDTQYF.

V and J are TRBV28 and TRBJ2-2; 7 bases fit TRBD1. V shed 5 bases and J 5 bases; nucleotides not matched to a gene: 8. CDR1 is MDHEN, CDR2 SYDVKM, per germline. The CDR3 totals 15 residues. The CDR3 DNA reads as TGTGCCAGCAGTCGCTACAGGGGATGGACCGGGGAGCTGTTTTTT. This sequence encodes CASSRYRGWTGELFF.

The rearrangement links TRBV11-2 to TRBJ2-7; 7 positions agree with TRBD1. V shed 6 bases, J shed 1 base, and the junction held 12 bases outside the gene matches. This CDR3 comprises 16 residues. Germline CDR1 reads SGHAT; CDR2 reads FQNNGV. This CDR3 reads CASRTRRTGESYEQYF. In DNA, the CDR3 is TGTGCCAGCAGAACTAGGAGGACAGGCGAATCCTACGAGCAGTACTTC.

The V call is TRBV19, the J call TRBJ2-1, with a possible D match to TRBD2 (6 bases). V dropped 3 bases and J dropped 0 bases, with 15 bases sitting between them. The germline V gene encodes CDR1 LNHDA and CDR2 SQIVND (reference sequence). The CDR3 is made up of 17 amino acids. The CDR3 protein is CASSIGTSLSSYNEQFF. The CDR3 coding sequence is TGTGCCAGTAGTATCGGCACTAGCTTGAGCTCCTACAATGAGCAGTTCTTC.

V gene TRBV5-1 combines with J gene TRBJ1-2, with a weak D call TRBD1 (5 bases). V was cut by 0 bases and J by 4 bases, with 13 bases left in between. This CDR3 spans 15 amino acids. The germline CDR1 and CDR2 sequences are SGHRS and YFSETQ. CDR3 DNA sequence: TGCGCCAGCAGCTTGGAGCAGGGAGACCCCTATGGCTACACCTTC. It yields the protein CASSLEQGDPYGYTF.

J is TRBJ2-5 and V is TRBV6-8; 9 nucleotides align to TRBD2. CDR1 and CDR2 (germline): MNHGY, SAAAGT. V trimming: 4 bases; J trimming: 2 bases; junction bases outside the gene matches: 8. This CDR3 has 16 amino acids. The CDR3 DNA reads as TGTGCCAGCAGTTTGGATGCTAGCGGGGTTCAAGAGACCCAGTACTTC. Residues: CASSLDASGVQETQYF.